This T cell receptor (beta chain) was sequenced in a study of shared clonotypes between healthy human individuals (dated by TCRdb to 2018 to 2020). The study in broad terms: Three men and a couple of women, aged 18 to 49 years, made up the cohort. Each donor's leukapheresis produced roughly between roughly 0.85 and 9 billion PBMCs. To estimate repertoire size and how much clonotype sharing occurs between individuals, the study deeply sequenced the blood TCR repertoires of about five healthy adults. Libraries were prepared and TCR repertoires were sequenced by different laboratories using diverse techniques, in order to increase sequencing depth and limit assay-specific biases. Per donor, three plates each were used for CD4 naive and CD4 memory, two for CD8 naive, and one for CD8 memory.

TCR CDR3 regions were amplified from genomic DNA by multiplex PCR using the deep immunoSEQ assay. Extracted genomic DNA from each cell subset was distributed evenly across all wells of several immunoSEQ 96-well plates, and each plate was treated as a replicate. For sorted subsets, each replicate PCR was loaded with around 220 ng genomic DNA, equivalent to some 31,000 T cell genomes. Purified libraries were measured with a Qubit 3.0 fluorometer, size-checked on a Bioanalyzer 2100, and measured again with the KAPA Library Quantification kit. Every immunoSEQ 96-well plate was sequenced on a dedicated single-read 150-cycle Illumina NextSeq 550 flow cell. The original pipeline was this. The immunoSEQ output contained only junctional sequences without quality scores, so filtering could not match that applied to full-length reads. To assign V/J genes and CDR3, sequences were annotated using PyIR, a Python wrapper for IgBLAST v1.9, with IMGT germline references. Reads were filtered out if the reads had weak V/J assignments (E-value above 1e-6), no CDR3, stop codons, out-of-frame junctions, or ambiguous translated residues. A V3J clonotype was defined by an identical inferred V gene, J gene, and CDR3 amino acid sequence. To compute the percentage overlap between repertoires, the number of shared unique clonotypes was divided by the size of the smaller repertoire. Three approaches were used to assess repertoire richness: RTK rarefaction, the Chao1 estimator, and Recon v2.1 estimates of unobserved clonotypes. OLGA was used to compute generation probabilities for all TCRbeta clonotypes that the gDNA method yielded from a handful of donors. The source is immuneACCESS, and TCRdb retained only in-frame sequences with V and J called. Part of the clones is not carried over; for the studies checked, unresolved V genes explain less than half of this, and the remainder is unexplained. The V and J calls and the clone size are those of that table, but D and trimming were determined from the DNA. This sample comprises over 800,000 clones, more than 85% of them detected only once. The ten top clones hold nearly 25% of the sample.

About this clone: Its antigen has not been determined. Base qualities are not recorded, but no much larger clone differs from it by a single base.

CD8 naive samples were obtained by positive selection for CCR7 among CD45RO-negative cells, yielding a CD45RA+CCR7+ population from which TemRA cells were excluded. Donors were healthy HIV-negative adults with no recently reported acute infections or vaccinations. Only Caucasian adults living in Nashville, Tennessee, USA were represented among the donors. Blood was collected by leukapheresis, and PBMCs were isolated by Ficoll-Histopaque density gradient centrifugation and then cryopreserved in liquid nitrogen vapor phase. Analytical flow cytometry was used to check the purity and quantity of every magnetically sorted T cell population. Genomic DNA was isolated from every sorted fraction and measured by UV absorbance on a Nanodrop 2000c. Study-level results and caveats: Pairwise subsampling led to the expectation that sequencing depth would affect the degree of clonotype sharing among donors. Naive subsets generally had larger estimated clonotype richness than memory subsets did. Because the study included a small number of donors, the genetic and exposure-history diversity represented was limited. Even with the large sequencing depth, rarefaction of the sorted-subset datasets indicated that sequencing was incomplete. When a handful of donors were compared, the shared fraction of clonotypes was roughly 5% for naive CD4, roughly 3.3% for naive CD8, about 2.4% for memory CD4, and 0.3% to 0.5% for memory CD8. Sampling was limited to blood, and TCR repertoires in tissue likely differ from TCR repertoires in blood. Compared with non-shared clonotypes, clonotypes shared by all four sorted-subset donors had higher generation probabilities.

Sequencing input: naive CD8+ T cells sorted from blood. The sample's cell subset or site label is to be understood as: CD45RA+CCR7+. The receptor's source is a man aged 30 to 45 in good health.

The nucleotide sequence is TGTGCCATCAGGGTCGGCACTGAAGCTTTCTTT. Translation gives CAIRVGTEAFF. The sequence links TRBV11-2 to TRBJ1-1; a tentative D match to TRBD1 spans 5 bases. According to the germline V gene, CDR1 reads SGHAT and CDR2 reads FQNNGV. V is reduced by 10 bases and J by 4 bases, leaving a spacing of 10 bases between them. The CDR3 has 11 amino acids, counting the end cysteine and phenylalanine. Here the CDR3 DNA is all that survives: 33 bases in frame from base 1.